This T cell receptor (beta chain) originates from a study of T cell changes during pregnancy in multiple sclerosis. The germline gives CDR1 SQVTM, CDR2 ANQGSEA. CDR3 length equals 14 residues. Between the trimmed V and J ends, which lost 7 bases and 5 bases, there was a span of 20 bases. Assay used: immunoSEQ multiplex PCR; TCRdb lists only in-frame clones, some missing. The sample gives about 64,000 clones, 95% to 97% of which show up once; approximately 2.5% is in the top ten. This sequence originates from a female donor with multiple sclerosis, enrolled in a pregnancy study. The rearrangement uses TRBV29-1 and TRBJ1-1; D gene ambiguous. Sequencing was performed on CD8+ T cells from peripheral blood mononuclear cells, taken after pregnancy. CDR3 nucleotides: TGCAGCGGCGGGAGGGATGGGAGGAGTACTGAAGCTTTCTTT. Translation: CSGGRDGRSTEAFF.